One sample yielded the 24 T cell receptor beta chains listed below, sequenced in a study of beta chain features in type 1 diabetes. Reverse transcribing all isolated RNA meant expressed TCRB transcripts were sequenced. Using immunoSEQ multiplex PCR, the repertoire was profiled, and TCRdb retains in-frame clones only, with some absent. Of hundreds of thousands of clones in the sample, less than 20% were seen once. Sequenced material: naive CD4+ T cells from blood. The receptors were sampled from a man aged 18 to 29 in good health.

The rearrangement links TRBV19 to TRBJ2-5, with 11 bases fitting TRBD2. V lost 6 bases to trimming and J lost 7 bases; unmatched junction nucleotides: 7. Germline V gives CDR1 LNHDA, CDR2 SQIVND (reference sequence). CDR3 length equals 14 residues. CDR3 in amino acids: CASSQTSGKATQYF. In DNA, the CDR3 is TGTGCCAGTAGCCAGACTAGCGGGAAAGCGACCCAGTACTTC.

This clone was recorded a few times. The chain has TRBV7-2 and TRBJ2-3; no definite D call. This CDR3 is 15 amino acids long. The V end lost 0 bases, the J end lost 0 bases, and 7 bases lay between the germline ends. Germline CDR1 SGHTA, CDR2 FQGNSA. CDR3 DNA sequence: TGTGCCAGCAGCTTAGCCGATTTGAGCACAGATACGCAGTATTTT. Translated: CASSLADLSTDTQYF.

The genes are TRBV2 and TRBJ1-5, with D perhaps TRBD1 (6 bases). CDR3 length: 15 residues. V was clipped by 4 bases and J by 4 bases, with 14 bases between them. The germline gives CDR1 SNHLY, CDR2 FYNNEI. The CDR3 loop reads CASSVGGNGNQPQHF. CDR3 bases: TGTGCCAGCAGTGTAGGGGGGAACGGTAATCAGCCCCAGCATTTT.

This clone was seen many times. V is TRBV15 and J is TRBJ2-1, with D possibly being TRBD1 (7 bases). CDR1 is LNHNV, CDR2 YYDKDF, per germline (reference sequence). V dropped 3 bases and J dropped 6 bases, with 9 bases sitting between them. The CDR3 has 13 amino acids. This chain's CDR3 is CATSRRDSNEQFF. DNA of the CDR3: TGTGCCACCAGCAGGCGGGACAGCAATGAGCAGTTCTTC.

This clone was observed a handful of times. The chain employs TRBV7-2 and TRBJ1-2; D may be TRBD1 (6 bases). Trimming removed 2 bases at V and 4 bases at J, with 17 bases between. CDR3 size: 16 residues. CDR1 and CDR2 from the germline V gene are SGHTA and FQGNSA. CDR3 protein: CASSLSSFAGVYGYTF. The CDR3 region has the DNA TGTGCCAGCAGCTTATCTAGTTTTGCAGGGGTCTATGGCTACACCTTC.

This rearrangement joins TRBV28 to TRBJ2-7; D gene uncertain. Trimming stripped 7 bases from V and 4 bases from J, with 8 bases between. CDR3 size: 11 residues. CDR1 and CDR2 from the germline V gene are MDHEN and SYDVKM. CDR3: CASMASYEQYF. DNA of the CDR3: TGTGCCAGCATGGCGTCGTACGAGCAGTACTTC.

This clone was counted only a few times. The CDR3 nucleotides read TGTGCCAGCTCACCTTCAGGGCGTTTAACTGAAGCTTTCTTT. The encoded protein is CASSPSGRLTEAFF. The chain links TRBV18 to TRBJ1-1; D is perhaps TRBD1 (5 bases). Germline V gives CDR1 KGHSH, CDR2 LQKENI. This CDR3 comprises 14 residues. Trimming took off 3 bases at V and 5 bases at J, with 13 bases between the two ends.

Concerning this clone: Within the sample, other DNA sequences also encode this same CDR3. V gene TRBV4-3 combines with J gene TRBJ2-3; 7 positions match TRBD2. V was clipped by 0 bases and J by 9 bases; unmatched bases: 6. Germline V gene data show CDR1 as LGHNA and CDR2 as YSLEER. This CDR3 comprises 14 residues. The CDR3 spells CASSQEFRDYTQYF. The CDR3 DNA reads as TGCGCCAGCAGCCAAGAATTCAGGGACTACACGCAGTATTTT.

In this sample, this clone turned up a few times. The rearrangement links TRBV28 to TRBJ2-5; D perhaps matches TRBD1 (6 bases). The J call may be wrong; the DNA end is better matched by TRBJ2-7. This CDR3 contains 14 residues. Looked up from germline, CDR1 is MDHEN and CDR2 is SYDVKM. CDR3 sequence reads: CASTPSGQLHEQYF. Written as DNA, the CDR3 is TGTGCCAGCACCCCCTCCGGACAGCTCCACGAGCAGTACTTC.

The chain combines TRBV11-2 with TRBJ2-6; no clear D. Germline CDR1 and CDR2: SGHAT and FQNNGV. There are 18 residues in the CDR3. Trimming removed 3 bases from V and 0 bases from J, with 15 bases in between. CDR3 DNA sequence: TGTGCCAGCAGCTTGGCGCAAGTTCCTTACTCTGGGGCCAACGTCCTGACTTTC. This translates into CASSLAQVPYSGANVLTF.

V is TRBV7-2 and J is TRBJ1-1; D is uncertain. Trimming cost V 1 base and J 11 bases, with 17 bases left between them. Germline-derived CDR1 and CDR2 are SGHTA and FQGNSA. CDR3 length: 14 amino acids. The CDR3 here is CASSLVASDARAFF. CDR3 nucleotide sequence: TGTGCCAGCAGCTTAGTCGCCTCGGACGCCCGGGCTTTCTTT.

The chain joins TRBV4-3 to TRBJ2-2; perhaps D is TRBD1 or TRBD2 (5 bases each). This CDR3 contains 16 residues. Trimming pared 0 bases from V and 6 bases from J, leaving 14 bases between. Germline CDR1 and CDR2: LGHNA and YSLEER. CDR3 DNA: TGCGCCAGCAGCCAAGAGGGGCTCGGGGCGCCCGGGGAGCTGTTTTTT. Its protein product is CASSQEGLGAPGELFF.

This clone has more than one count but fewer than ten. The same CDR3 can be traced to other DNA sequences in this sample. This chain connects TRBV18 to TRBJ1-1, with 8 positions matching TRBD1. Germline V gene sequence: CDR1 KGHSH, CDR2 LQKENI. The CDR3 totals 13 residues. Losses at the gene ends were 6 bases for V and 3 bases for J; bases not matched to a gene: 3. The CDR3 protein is CASSPDRDTEAFF. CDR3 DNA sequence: TGTGCCAGCTCCCCGGACAGGGACACTGAAGCTTTCTTT.

CDR3: CAISGRENTEAFF. The CDR3 nucleotides read TGTGCCATCAGTGGAAGGGAAAACACTGAAGCTTTCTTT. The rearrangement links TRBV10-3 to TRBJ1-1; D not resolved. The CDR3 consists of 13 residues. Deletions cut 4 bases from V and 2 bases from J, with 8 bases between. Germline lookup yields CDR1 ENHRY and CDR2 SYGVKD.

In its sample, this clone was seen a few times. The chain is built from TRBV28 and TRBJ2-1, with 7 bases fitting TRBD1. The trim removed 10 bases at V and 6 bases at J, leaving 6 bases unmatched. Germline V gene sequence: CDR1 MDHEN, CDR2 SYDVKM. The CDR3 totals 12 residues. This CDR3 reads CAIRQGFNEQFF. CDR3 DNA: TGTGCCATCAGACAGGGATTCAATGAGCAGTTCTTC.

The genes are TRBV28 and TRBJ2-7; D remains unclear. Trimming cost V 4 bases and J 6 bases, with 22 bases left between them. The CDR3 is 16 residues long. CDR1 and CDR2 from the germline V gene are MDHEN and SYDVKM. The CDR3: CASSSVGRNPSGEQYF. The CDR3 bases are TGTGCCAGCAGTTCCGTCGGTAGGAACCCTTCTGGCGAGCAGTACTTC.

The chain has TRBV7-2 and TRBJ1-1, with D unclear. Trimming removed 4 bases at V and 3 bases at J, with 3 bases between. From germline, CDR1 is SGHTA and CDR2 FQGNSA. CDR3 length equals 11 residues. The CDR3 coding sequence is TGTGCCAGCAGCTGGGACACTGAAGCTTTCTTT. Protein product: CASSWDTEAFF.

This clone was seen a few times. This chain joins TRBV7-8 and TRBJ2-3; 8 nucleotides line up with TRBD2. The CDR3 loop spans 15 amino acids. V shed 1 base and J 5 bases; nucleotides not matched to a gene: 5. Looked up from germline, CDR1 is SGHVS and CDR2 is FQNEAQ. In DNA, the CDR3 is TGTGCCAGCAGCTTAGGGCTAGCGGGCGGAGATACGCAGTATTTT. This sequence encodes CASSLGLAGGDTQYF.

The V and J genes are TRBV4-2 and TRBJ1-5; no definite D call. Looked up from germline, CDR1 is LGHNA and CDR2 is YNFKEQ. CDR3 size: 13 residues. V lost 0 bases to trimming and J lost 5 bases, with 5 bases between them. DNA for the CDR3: TGTGCCAGCAGCCAAGAACGGGATCAGCCCCAGCATTTT. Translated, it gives CASSQERDQPQHF.

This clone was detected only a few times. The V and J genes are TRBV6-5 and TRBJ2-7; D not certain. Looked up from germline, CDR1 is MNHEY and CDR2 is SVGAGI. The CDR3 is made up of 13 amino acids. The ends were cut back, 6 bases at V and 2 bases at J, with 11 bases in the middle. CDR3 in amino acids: CASSPSQPYEQYF. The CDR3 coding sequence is TGTGCCAGCAGCCCTTCGCAGCCCTACGAGCAGTACTTC.

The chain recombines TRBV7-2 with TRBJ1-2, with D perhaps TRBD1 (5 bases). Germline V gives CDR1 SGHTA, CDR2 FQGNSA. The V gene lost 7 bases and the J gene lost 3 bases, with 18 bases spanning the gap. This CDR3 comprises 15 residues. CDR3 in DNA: TGTGCCAGCACCTTCAAAGGGGTAACTGACTATGGCTACACCTTC. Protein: CASTFKGVTDYGYTF.

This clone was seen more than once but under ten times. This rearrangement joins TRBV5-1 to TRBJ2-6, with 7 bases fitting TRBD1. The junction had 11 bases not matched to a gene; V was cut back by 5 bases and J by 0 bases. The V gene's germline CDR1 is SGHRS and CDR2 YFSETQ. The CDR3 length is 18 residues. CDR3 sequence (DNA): TGCGCCAGCAGTACGTCCGGGACAGCGAGCTCTGGGGCCAACGTCCTGACTTTC. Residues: CASSTSGTASSGANVLTF.

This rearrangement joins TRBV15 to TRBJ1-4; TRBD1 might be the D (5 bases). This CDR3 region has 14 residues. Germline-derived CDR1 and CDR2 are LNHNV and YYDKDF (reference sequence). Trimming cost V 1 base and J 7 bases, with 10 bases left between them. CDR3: CATSRAGRSEKLFF. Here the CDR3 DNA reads TGTGCCACCAGCAGAGCAGGGAGGAGTGAAAAACTGTTTTTT.

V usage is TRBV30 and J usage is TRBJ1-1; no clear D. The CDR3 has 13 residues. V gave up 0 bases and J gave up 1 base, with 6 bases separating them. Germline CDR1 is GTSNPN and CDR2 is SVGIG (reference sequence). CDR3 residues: CAWSVAGNTEAFF. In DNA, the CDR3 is TGTGCCTGGAGTGTGGCCGGGAACACTGAAGCTTTCTTT.